This TCR beta chain was identified in a study of early T cells in non-severe SARS-CoV-2 infection. Study overall: The chains were unpaired, and the sequenced material was bulk RNA from unsorted whole blood.

Individual cDNA molecules received unique molecular identifiers. TCRdb called the 5' RACE reads again in MiXCR, with one record for every CDR3 protein. The table includes some 60,000 distinct CDR3 sequences, about 12% detected once. Study-wide findings and caveats: VDJdb matching, biased toward anti-spike CD8 responses, missed private and CD4 specificities.

This clonotype was observed many times. Its antigen is undetermined. The sample comprised whole blood. This TCR came from an adult who was a healthcare worker with PCR-confirmed SARS-CoV-2 infection or an uninfected control (not recorded which).

The CDR3 here is CASSLGQGESTDTQYF. CDR3 sequence (DNA): TGTGCCAGCAGCTTAGGACAGGGGGAAAGCACAGATACGCAGTATTTT. The chain joins TRBV7-9 to TRBJ2-3; 9 bases align to TRBD1. This CDR3 is built from 16 residues. Germline V gives CDR1 SEHNR, CDR2 FQNEAQ (reference sequence). V dropped 1 base and J dropped 0; count of bases not matched to a gene: 2.